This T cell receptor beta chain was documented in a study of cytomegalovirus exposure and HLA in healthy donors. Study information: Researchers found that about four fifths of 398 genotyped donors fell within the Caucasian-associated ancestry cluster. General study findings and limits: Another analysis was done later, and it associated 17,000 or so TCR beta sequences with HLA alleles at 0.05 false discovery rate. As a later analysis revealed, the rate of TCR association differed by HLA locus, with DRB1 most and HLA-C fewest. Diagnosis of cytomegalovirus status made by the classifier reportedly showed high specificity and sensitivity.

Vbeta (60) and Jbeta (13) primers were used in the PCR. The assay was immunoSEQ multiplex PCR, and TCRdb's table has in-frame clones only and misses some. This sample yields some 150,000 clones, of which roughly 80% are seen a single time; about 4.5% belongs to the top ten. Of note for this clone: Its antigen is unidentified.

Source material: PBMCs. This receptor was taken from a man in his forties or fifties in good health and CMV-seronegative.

The DNA of the CDR3 is TGTGCCAGCACCACATACTGGCGGACTGAAGCTTTCTTT. This codes for CASTTYWRTEAFF. The V and J genes are TRBV28 and TRBJ1-1; D ambiguous. The CDR3 runs to 13 residues. Germline-derived CDR1 and CDR2 are MDHEN and SYDVKM. V lost 7 bases and J lost 5, with 14 bases in between.